The clone carrying this T cell receptor (beta chain) has at least ten counts. This record comes from a study of T cells in Graves' hyperthyroidism and ophthalmopathy. The ends were cut back, 0 bases at V and 4 bases at J, with 13 bases in the middle. The V gene's germline CDR1 is SGHRS and CDR2 YFSETQ. CDR3 length: 15 residues. The source material, RNA transcripts, was used to amplify TCR beta CDR3 regions. The HTBI set primed first-round TCR CDR3 RT-PCR. TCRdb called the multiplex PCR reads again in MiXCR, with one record for every CDR3 protein. The table shows fewer than 450,000 distinct CDR3 sequences, with about 18% occurring only once.

The receptor was isolated from a woman aged 25 to 39 with Graves' hyperthyroidism that later progressed to Graves' ophthalmopathy. Sequencing was carried out using blood. The V and J genes are TRBV5-1 and TRBJ2-5, with D possibly matching TRBD1 (5 bases). CDR3 bases: TGCGCCAGCAGCTTGGCAGGGATGTCGGGAGAGACCCAGTACTTC. It encodes CASSLAGMSGETQYF. The whole variable domain, remainder taken from reference TRBV5-1 and TRBJ2-5, is KAGVTQTPRYLIKTRGQQVTLSCSPISGHRSVSWYQQTPGQGLQFLFEYFSETQRNKGNFPGRFSGRQFSNSRSEMNVSTLELGDSALYLCASSLAGMSGETQYFGPGTRLLVL.